This T cell receptor (beta chain) was found in a study of T cells in Graves' hyperthyroidism and ophthalmopathy. This clonotype was observed a handful of times. Its cognate antigen is unknown. The germline CDR1 and CDR2 sequences are SGHRS and YFSETQ. J lost 0 bases, V lost 0 bases, and 3 bases had no gene match. The CDR3 is 17 residues long. TCR beta CDR3 region amplification was performed from RNA transcripts. With the HTBI primer set, the TCR CDR3 went through a first round of RT-PCR. TCRdb processed the multiplex PCR reads anew with MiXCR; each CDR3 protein has one entry. The sample carries a few hundred thousand distinct CDR3 sequences, more than 15% recorded once. Patients between 18 and 65 years old had hyperthyroidism, newly diagnosed and lasting under 2 months. Study-wide results and caveats: Most thyroid-expanded clonotypes above 0.001 were also found in blood. The model forecast ophthalmopathy, anticipating it by a median 6.5 months before onset.

The sample taken for sequencing was blood. The rearrangement joins TRBV5-1 to TRBJ1-4, with 9 bases fitting TRBD1. The clonotype originates from a woman in her thirties with Graves' hyperthyroidism. The CDR3 DNA reads as TGCGCCAGCAGCTTGGATGGACAGGGGTCAACTAATGAAAAACTGTTTTTT. It is translated as CASSLDGQGSTNEKLFF.